This T cell receptor beta chain was recovered during a study of T cell changes during pregnancy in multiple sclerosis. Clones were read by immunoSEQ multiplex PCR, and TCRdb kept only the in-frame ones, dropping some. The sample has tens of thousands of clones; 94% are singletons. CDR1 is MDHEN, CDR2 SYDVKM, per germline. Unmatched junction bases numbered 11, after V lost 6 bases and J lost 5 bases. The CDR3 contains 17 residues. The chain is built from TRBV28 and TRBJ2-1; 12 nucleotides align to TRBD2. Sequencing was performed on peripheral blood, taken after pregnancy. The sequence derives from a female donor in good health, enrolled as a control in a pregnancy study. CDR3 DNA sequence: TGTGCCAGCAGCCCCCGGCCGGCTAGCGGGAGGGACAATGAGCAGTTCTTC. This translates into CASSPRPASGRDNEQFF. The variable domain in full, completed from reference TRBV28 and TRBJ2-1, reads DVKVTQSSRYLVKRTGEKVFLECVQDMDHENMFWYRQDPGLGLRLIYFSYDVKMKEKGDIPEGYSVSREKKERFSLILESASTNQTSMYLCASSPRPASGRDNEQFFGPGTRLTVL.